This T cell receptor (beta chain) is drawn from a study of blood T cell repertoires in COVID-19 (dated by TCRdb to the early 2020s). Context from the whole study: The collaborator samples originated in the United States, Italy and Spain and spanned the acute and convalescent phases of COVID-19. The prospective study material was composed of cDNA or gDNA derived from T cells, B-cell-depleted T cells, or PBMCs. Subjects who had been exposed to COVID-19, were actively infected with it, or had recovered from it provided the deeply sampled blood TCRbeta repertoires that made up the dataset. The repertoires were released in a freely available public database intended as a resource for research on the immune response to SARS-CoV-2. A de-identified subject ID, COVID-19 status, age in years and sex were almost always included in the sample metadata. Where available, HLA class I and class II types were obtained from metadata supplied by the sample provider rather than from assay-based typing. Samples were obtained from the ongoing ImmuneRACE study (first 160 participants) and from approximately 1,200 subjects provided by 6 global collaborators.

General findings and caveats noted by the study authors: The quantity of clinical and demographic metadata differed by source and by participant and was supplied without curation.

TCRbeta CDR3 regions were amplified from genomic DNA by means of the immunoSEQ Assay, a bias-controlled multiplex PCR. Turning to the authors' computational methods: Within the assay, amplification of reference gene primers was used to estimate how many nucleated cells each sample contained. To quantify the absolute abundance of each unique TCRbeta CDR3 rearrangement, sequence reads were collapsed and filtered. For each sample, productive Simpson clonality was calculated by taking the square root of Simpson's diversity index across productive rearrangements. This is the immuneACCESS table as TCRdb keeps it, with only in-frame sequences that have V and J called. A part of the clones is gone; compared with another copy, unresolved V genes explain less than half, and the rest is unexplained. The V and J calls and clone size are taken from that table; D and trimming were inferred from the DNA. A total of a few hundred thousand clones appear in this sample, around 89% of them only once. Approximately 0.84% of the sample comes from the top ten.

Unmatched junction bases come to 4, with V trimmed by 5 bases and J by 7 bases. Taken from cysteine to phenylalanine, the CDR3 has 13 residues. The sequence is cut down to CDR3 DNA, 39 bases in frame from base 1. Sequences MDHEN (CDR1) and SYDVKM (CDR2) are obtained from the germline V gene. Collaborating institutions collected whole blood in K2EDTA tubes following their own protocols. For TCRbeta analysis, collaborators shipped samples as frozen whole blood, isolated PBMCs, or DNA extracted from either of those sample types. Concerning this clone: Its recognized antigen is unknown. Per-nucleotide qualities are absent, and no much larger clonotype sits a single base away.

This chain joins TRBV28 to TRBJ2-2; the junction holds 7 bases that match TRBD1. The source of this sequence is a man aged 30-40 years with acute or convalescent COVID-19. The sample was peripheral blood. CDR3 loop: CASSQQGYGELFF. The DNA is as follows: TGTGCCAGCAGTCAACAGGGGTACGGGGAGCTGTTTTTT.